This T cell receptor beta chain was sequenced during a study of blood T cells in healthy people across ages. Findings and caveats of the study: Naive CD4+ cell counts and diversity both ran higher in long-lived than in aged donors. Estimated diversity, derived from one million T cells, was regarded as an underestimate. CMV infection status of these donors was not known.

This clonotype was seen more than once but under ten times. Its antigen remains unknown. CDR1 SGHTA and CDR2 FQGNSA come from the germline V gene. V shed 7 bases, J shed 1 base, and the junction held 4 bases outside the gene matches. The length of the CDR3 is 15 residues. Primed by a sample-barcoded 5' primer and a J-beta primer mix, a second PCR proceeded for about 6 to 12 cycles. TCRdb called the 5' RACE reads again in MiXCR, with one record for every CDR3 protein. The sample comprises nearly 800,000 distinct CDR3 sequences, roughly three fifths of which are singletons, and 20% to 30% rests with the top ten.

The chain uses TRBV7-2 and TRBJ2-5; 12 bases match TRBD2. The receptor comes from a man in his forties in good health. Sequencing used blood. CDR3 in DNA: TGTGCCAGCACCCAGACTAGCGGGAGCCAAGAGACCCAGTACTTC. Translation: CASTQTSGSQETQYF.